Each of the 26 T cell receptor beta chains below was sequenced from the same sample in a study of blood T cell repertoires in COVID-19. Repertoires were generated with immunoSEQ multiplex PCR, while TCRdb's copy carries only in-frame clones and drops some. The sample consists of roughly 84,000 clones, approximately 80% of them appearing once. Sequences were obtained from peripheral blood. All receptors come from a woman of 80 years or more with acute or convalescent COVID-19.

CDR3 protein: CASRGRDEQYF. As DNA, the CDR3 is TGTGCCAGCAGGGGGAGGGACGAGCAGTACTTC. This sequence joins TRBV27 and TRBJ2-7, with 7 bases that match TRBD2. V dropped 6 bases and J dropped 5; count of bases not matched to a gene: 1. Germline V gene lookup returns CDR1 MNHEY and CDR2 SMNVEV (reference sequence). This CDR3 has 11 amino acids.

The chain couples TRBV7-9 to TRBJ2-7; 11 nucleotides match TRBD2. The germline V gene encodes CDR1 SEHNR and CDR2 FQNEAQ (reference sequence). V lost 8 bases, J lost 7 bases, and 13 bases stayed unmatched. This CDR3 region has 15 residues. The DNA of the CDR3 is TGTGCCAGCGGGACGACTTTAGCGGGGGGGCGTGAGCAGTACTTC. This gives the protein CASGTTLAGGREQYF. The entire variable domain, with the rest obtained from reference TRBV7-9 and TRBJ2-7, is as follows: DTGVSQNPRHKITKRGQNVTFRCDPISEHNRLYWYRQTLGQGPEFLTYFQNEAQLEKSRLLSDRFSAERPKGSFSTLEIQRTEQGDSAMYLCASGTTLAGGREQYFGPGTRLTVT.

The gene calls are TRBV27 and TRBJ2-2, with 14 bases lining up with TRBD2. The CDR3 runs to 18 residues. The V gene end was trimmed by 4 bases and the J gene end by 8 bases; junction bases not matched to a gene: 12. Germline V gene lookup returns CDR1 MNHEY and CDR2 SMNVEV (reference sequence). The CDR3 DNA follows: TGTGCCAGCAGTTCTCCCGGACTAGCGGGGGGTTCGGTTGGGGAGCTGTTTTTT. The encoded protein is CASSSPGLAGGSVGELFF.

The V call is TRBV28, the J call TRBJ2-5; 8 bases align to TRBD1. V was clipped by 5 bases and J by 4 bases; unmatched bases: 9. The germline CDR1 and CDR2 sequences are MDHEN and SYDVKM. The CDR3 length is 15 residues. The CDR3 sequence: CASSPRDRLSETQYF. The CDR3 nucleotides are TGTGCCAGCAGTCCACGGGACAGGCTATCAGAGACCCAGTACTTC.

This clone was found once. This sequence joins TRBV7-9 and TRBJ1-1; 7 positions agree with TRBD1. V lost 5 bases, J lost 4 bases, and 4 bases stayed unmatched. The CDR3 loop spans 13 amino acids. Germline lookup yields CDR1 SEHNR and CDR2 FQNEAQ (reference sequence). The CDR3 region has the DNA TGTGCCAGCAGCCAGCAGGGGGTCACTGAAGCTTTCTTT. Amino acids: CASSQQGVTEAFF.

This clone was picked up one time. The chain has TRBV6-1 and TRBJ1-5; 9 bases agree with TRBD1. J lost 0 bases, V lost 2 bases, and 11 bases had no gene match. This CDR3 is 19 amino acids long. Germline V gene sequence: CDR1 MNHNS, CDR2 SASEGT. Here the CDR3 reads CASSETRGTGSYSNQPQHF. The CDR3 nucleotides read TGTGCCAGCAGTGAAACGAGGGGGACAGGGAGCTATAGCAATCAGCCCCAGCATTTT.

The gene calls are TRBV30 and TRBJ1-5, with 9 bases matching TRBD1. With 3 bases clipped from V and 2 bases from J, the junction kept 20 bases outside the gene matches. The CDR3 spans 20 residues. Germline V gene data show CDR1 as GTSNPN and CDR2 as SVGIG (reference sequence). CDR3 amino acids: CAWSKGQGIHISSGNQPQHF. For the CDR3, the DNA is TGTGCCTGGAGCAAGGGACAGGGAATTCATATTAGTAGTGGCAATCAGCCCCAGCATTTT.

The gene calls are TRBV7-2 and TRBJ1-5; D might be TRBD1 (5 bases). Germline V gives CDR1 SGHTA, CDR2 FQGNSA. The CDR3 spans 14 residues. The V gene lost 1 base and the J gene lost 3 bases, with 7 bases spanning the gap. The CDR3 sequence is CASSLDRINQPQHF. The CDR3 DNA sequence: TGTGCCAGCAGCTTAGACAGGATCAATCAGCCCCAGCATTTT.

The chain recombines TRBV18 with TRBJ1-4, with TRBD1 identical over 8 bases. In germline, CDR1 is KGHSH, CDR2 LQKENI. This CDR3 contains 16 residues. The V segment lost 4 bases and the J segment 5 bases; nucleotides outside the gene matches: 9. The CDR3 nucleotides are TGTGCCAGCTCACGCCTCGACAGGGGCGGGAATGAAAAACTGTTTTTT. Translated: CASSRLDRGGNEKLFF.

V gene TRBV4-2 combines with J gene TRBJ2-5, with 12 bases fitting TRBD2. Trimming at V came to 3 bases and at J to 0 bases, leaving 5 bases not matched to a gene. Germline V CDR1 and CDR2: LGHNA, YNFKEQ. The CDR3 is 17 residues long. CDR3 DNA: TGTGCCAGCAGCCAGATCGGGACTAGCGGGTACCAAGAGACCCAGTACTTC. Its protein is CASSQIGTSGYQETQYF.

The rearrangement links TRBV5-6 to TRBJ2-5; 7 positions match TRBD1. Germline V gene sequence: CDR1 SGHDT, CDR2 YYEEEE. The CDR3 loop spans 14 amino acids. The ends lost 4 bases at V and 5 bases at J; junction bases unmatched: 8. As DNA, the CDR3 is TGTGCCAGCAGCCCTACAGGGGTCAGGGAGACCCAGTACTTC. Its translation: CASSPTGVRETQYF.

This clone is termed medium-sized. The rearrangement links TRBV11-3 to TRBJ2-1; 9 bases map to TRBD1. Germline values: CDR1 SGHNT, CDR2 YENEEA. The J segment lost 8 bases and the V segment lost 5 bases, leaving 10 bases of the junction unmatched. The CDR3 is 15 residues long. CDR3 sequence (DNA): TGTGCCAGCAGCCCGGGACAGGGAACTATCGATGAGCAGTTCTTC. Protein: CASSPGQGTIDEQFF.

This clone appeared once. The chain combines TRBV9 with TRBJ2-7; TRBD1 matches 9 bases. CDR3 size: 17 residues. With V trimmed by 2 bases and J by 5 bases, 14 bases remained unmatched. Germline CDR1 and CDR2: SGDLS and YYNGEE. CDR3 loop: CASSVLRWGQGRDEQYF. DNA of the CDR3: TGTGCCAGCAGCGTTCTTAGGTGGGGACAGGGTAGGGACGAGCAGTACTTC.

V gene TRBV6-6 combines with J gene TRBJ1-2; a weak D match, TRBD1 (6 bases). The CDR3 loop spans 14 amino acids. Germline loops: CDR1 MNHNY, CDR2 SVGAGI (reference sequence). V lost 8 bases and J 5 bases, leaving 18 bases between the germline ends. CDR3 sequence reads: CASQTASGAYGYTF. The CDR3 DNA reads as TGTGCCAGCCAAACTGCGTCAGGGGCTTATGGCTACACCTTC.

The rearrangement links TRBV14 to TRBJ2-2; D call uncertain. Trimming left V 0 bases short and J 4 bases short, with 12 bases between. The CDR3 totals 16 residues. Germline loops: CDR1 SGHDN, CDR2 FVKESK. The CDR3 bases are TGTGCCAGCAGCCAAGATCTCCCCCGTGTCACCGGGGAGCTGTTTTTT. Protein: CASSQDLPRVTGELFF.

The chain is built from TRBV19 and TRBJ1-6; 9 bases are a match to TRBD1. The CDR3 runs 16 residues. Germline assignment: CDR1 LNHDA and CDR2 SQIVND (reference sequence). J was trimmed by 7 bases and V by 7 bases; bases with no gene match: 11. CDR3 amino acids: CASNPSGTGLNSPLHF. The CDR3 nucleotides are TGTGCCAGTAATCCGTCCGGGACAGGGCTCAATTCACCCCTCCACTTT.

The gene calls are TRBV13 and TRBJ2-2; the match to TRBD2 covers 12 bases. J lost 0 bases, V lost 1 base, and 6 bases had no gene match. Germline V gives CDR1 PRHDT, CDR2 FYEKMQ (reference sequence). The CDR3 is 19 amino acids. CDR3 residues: CASSLDGPSGGANTGELFF. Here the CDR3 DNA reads TGTGCCAGCAGCTTAGATGGCCCTAGCGGGGGGGCGAACACCGGGGAGCTGTTTTTT.

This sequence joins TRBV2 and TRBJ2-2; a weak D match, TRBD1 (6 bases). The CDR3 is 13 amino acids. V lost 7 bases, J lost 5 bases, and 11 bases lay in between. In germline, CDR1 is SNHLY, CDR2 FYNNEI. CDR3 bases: TGTGCCAGCAACCAGGGGAGTACCGGGGAGCTGTTTTTT. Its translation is CASNQGSTGELFF.

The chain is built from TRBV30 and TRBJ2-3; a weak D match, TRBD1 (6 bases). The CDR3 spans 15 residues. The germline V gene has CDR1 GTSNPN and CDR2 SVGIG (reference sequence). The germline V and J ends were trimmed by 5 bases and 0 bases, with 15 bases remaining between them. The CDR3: CAWDRRPSSTDTQYF. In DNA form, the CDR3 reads TGTGCCTGGGACAGGCGCCCTTCTAGCACAGATACGCAGTATTTT.

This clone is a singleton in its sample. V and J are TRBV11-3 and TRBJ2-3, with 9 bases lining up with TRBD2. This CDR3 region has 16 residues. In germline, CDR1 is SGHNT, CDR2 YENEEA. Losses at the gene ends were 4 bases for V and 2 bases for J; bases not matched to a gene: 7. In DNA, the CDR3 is TGTGCCAGCAGCTCCCTAGCGGGGCGGAACACAGATACGCAGTATTTT. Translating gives CASSSLAGRNTDTQYF.

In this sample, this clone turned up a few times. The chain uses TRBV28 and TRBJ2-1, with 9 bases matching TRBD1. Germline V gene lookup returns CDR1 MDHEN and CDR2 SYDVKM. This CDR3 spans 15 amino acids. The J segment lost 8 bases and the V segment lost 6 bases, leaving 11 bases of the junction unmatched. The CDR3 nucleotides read TGTGCCAGCAGGCTCCGGGACAGGGTTTTCGATGAGCAGTTCTTC. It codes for CASRLRDRVFDEQFF.

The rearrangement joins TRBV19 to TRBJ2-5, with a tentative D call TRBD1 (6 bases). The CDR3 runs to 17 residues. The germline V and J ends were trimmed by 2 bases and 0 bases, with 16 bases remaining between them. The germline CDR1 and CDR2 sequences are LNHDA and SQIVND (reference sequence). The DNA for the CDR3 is TGTGCCAGTAGTATACGGGCAGGGGCGAGGTACCAAGAGACCCAGTACTTC. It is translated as CASSIRAGARYQETQYF.

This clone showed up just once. The CDR3 sequence is CASEPRVGYQPQHF. The DNA for the CDR3 is TGTGCCAGCGAACCCAGGGTAGGGTATCAGCCCCAGCATTTT. The rearrangement joins TRBV2 to TRBJ1-5; D is possibly TRBD1 (5 bases). The CDR3 contains 14 residues. The V gene's germline CDR1 is SNHLY and CDR2 FYNNEI. The V end lost 8 bases, the J end lost 5 bases, and 16 bases lay between the germline ends.

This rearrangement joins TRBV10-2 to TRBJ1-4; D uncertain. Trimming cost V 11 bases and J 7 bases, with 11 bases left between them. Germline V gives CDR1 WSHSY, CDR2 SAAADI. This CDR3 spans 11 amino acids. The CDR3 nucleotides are TGCGCCGCCCAGGAGGGTGAAAAACTGTTTTTT. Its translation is CAAQEGEKLFF.

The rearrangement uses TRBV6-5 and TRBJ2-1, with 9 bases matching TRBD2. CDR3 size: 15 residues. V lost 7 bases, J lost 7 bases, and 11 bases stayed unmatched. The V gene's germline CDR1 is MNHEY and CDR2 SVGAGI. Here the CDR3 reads CASTLAGGPINEQFF. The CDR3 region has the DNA TGTGCCAGCACCTTGGCGGGGGGGCCCATTAATGAGCAGTTCTTC.

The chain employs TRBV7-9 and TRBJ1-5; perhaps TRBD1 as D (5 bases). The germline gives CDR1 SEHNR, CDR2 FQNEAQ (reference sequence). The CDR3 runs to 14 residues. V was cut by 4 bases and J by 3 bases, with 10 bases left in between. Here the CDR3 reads CASSSQENNQPQHF. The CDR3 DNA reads TGTGCCAGCAGCTCACAGGAGAACAATCAGCCCCAGCATTTT.